A selection of T cell receptor beta chains follows, all from one sample in a study of cytomegalovirus exposure and HLA in healthy donors. The data were produced by immunoSEQ multiplex PCR, yet TCRdb's version contains in-frame clones alone and is incomplete. The data show about 93,000 clones, about 79% seen once. The sample was PBMCs. All receptors derive from a man in his fifties or sixties in good health and CMV-seronegative. CDR3s include the opening cysteine and the closing phenylalanine or tryptophan. Each record gives: V gene, J gene, clone size, D gene, CDR3 DNA, CDR3 protein. The D gene is left open where the match is weak. Some rows have no size entry. The others give once, few or many, or a class for an expanded clone.

>TRBV6-1|TRBJ1-2|.|.
TGTGCCAGCAGGGACACCTTTGACGACTATGGCTACACCTTC
CASRDTFDDYGYTF
>TRBV4-2|TRBJ1-2|.|.
TGTGCCAGCAGCCAAGATCTGGCAGGGACATTCTATGGCTACACCTTC
CASSQDLAGTFYGYTF
>TRBV9|TRBJ2-1|few|.
TGTGCCAGCAGCGTAGGACTAGATTTTGGTGAGCAGTTCTTC
CASSVGLDFGEQFF
>TRBV28|TRBJ2-1|.|TRBD2
TGTGCCAGCAGTTTAGTAGGACTAGCGGTCAATGAGCAGTTCTTC
CASSLVGLAVNEQFF
>TRBV7-9|TRBJ2-6|.|.
TGTGCCAGCAGCTTAAAGACGGGATCTGGGGCCAACGTCCTGACTTTC
CASSLKTGSGANVLTF
>TRBV6-5|TRBJ1-4|few|TRBD1
TGTGCCAGCAGTTACCTTCGCGGGGACAGCCATGAAAAACTGTTTTTT
CASSYLRGDSHEKLFF
>TRBV15|TRBJ2-3|.|.
TGTGCCACCAGCAGGGCCACAGGGGAGGTAACAGATACGCAGTATTTT
CATSRATGEVTDTQYF
>TRBV29-1|TRBJ1-5|.|TRBD1
TGCAGCGTAGGACAGGGAGGCAATCAGCCCCAGCATTTT
CSVGQGGNQPQHF
>TRBV9|TRBJ2-7|.|TRBD1
TGTGCCAGCAGCATTCGGGCAGGGGGCTCCTACGAGCAGTACTTC
CASSIRAGGSYEQYF
>TRBV6-1|TRBJ1-3|few|TRBD1
TGTGCCACCGACAGGGGAAGACTCTCTGGAAACACCATATATTTT
CATDRGRLSGNTIYF
>TRBV14|TRBJ2-3|few|.
TGTGCCAGCAGCCATGTCCCCAGGGACTCCAACACAGATACGCAGTATTTT
CASSHVPRDSNTDTQYF
>TRBV4-3|TRBJ2-6|.|TRBD1
TGCGCCAGCAGCCATTCCACAGGGGGCACTGGGGCCAACGTCCTGACTTTC
CASSHSTGGTGANVLTF
>TRBV4-1|TRBJ1-2|.|.
TGCGCCAGCAGCCAATCAGGGAACTATGGCTACACCTTC
CASSQSGNYGYTF
>TRBV11-2|TRBJ1-2|.|.
TGTGCCAGCAGCTTTTTGAAGGGAGGGATGCGTTACGGCTACACCTTC
CASSFLKGGMRYGYTF
>TRBV9|TRBJ1-1|.|.
TGTGCCAGCAGCGTAGGCCCCCCGGGGGATAACACTGAAGCTTTCTTT
CASSVGPPGDNTEAFF
>TRBV4-3|TRBJ2-3|.|TRBD1
TGCGCCAGCAGCCAAGAACAGGGGGCAGCTGATACGCAGTATTTT
CASSQEQGAADTQYF
>TRBV11-2|TRBJ2-7|.|TRBD1
TGTGCCAGCAGCCCAACAGTGGGACAGGGGGCCTACGAGCAGTACTTC
CASSPTVGQGAYEQYF
>TRBV11-2|TRBJ2-5|.|TRBD2
TGTGCCAGCACCGAGACCCCGGGACTATGGGAGACCCAGTACTTC
CASTETPGLWETQYF
>TRBV5-1|TRBJ2-4|.|TRBD1
TGCGCCAGCAGCCTTTACGACAGGGGAGCCAAAAACATTCAGTACTTC
CASSLYDRGAKNIQYF
>TRBV7-2|TRBJ2-1|.|TRBD2
TGTGCCAGCAGCTTGAGGGCTAGCGGGAGGGGAGGCGAGCAGTTCTTC
CASSLRASGRGGEQFF
>TRBV28|TRBJ2-3|.|.
TGTGCCACCGGGACTTCCACAGATACGCAGTATTTT
CATGTSTDTQYF
>TRBV19|TRBJ1-1|.|.
TGTGCCAGTAGAACCTTGGGCATCCCGATCAACACTGAAGCTTTCTTT
CASRTLGIPINTEAFF
>TRBV6-5|TRBJ1-1|few|.
TGTGCCAGCAAACAGGTGGACACTGAAGCTTTCTTT
CASKQVDTEAFF
>TRBV10-2|TRBJ2-5|.|.
TGCGCCAGCAGGACAGGAGTACAAGAGACCCAGTACTTC
CASRTGVQETQYF
>TRBV30|TRBJ2-3|once|.
TGTGCCTCGGACCTCGGGAGCCCAGATACGCAGTATTTT
CASDLGSPDTQYF
>TRBV19|TRBJ2-3|.|.
TGTGCCAGTAGTGCGGCTGAATTCACAGATACGCAGTATTTT
CASSAAEFTDTQYF
>TRBV29-1|TRBJ2-3|once|.
TGCAGCGTTGCCCCGACAGGTTTCTACACAGATACGCAGTATTTT
CSVAPTGFYTDTQYF
>TRBV28|TRBJ1-4|few|TRBD1
TGTGCCAGCAGTCCTTACCAGGGGGCAACTAATGAAAAACTGTTTTTT
CASSPYQGATNEKLFF
>TRBV19|TRBJ2-2|once|.
TGTGCCAGTACCATCACAGGGTTTTCCGGCGGGGAGCTGTTTTTT
CASTITGFSGGELFF
>TRBV29-1|TRBJ2-3|.|TRBD1
TGCAGCATTAACAGGGGGCGCGGGAGCACAGATACGCAGTATTTT
CSINRGRGSTDTQYF
>TRBV7-6|TRBJ1-4|.|.
TGTGCCAGCAGCCAGGGTGAAAAACTGTTTTTT
CASSQGEKLFF
>TRBV6-6|TRBJ1-3|.|.
TGTGCCAGCAGTTACGGTACAGGGAACCCTGGAAACACCATATATTTT
CASSYGTGNPGNTIYF
>TRBV5-1|TRBJ2-2|.|.
TGCGCCAGCAGCTTGGGAGGGTCTGCCGCGACCGGGGAGCTGTTTTTT
CASSLGGSAATGELFF
>TRBV7-2|TRBJ2-7|.|TRBD1
TGTGCCAGCAGTCGCCGGGACAGGGGGCACCGTTCCCCCTACGAGCAGTACTTC
CASSRRDRGHRSPYEQYF
>TRBV28|TRBJ1-2|.|.
TGTGCCAGCAGTTTATCCTCCGCGGTGGGCTACACCTTC
CASSLSSAVGYTF
>TRBV19|TRBJ2-7|.|.
TGTGCCAGTAGTATCGCTTACAGCTCCTACGAGCAGTACTTC
CASSIAYSSYEQYF
>TRBV7-9|TRBJ2-3|.|TRBD2
TGTGCCAGCAGTACCCTAGCGGGAGGGTACAGCACAGATACGCAGTATTTT
CASSTLAGGYSTDTQYF
>TRBV7-9|TRBJ1-1|.|TRBD1
TGTGCCAGCAGCTCGGGACAGGGAAGCACTGAAGCTTTCTTT
CASSSGQGSTEAFF
>TRBV7-9|TRBJ1-6|.|.
TGTGCCAGCAGCCTGCAGAATTCACCCCTCCACTTT
CASSLQNSPLHF
>TRBV5-4|TRBJ1-3|.|TRBD1
TGTGCCAGCAGCACTGGACAGGGACAAAACTCTGGAAACACCATATATTTT
CASSTGQGQNSGNTIYF
>TRBV28|TRBJ2-7|once|TRBD2
TGTGCCAGCAGTCCCAGCGGGGGGAGCTCCTACGAGCAGTACTTC
CASSPSGGSSYEQYF
>TRBV5-1|TRBJ1-5|.|.
TGCGCCAGCAGCTTGGGTGCAGGCCGAAATCAGCCCCAGCATTTT
CASSLGAGRNQPQHF